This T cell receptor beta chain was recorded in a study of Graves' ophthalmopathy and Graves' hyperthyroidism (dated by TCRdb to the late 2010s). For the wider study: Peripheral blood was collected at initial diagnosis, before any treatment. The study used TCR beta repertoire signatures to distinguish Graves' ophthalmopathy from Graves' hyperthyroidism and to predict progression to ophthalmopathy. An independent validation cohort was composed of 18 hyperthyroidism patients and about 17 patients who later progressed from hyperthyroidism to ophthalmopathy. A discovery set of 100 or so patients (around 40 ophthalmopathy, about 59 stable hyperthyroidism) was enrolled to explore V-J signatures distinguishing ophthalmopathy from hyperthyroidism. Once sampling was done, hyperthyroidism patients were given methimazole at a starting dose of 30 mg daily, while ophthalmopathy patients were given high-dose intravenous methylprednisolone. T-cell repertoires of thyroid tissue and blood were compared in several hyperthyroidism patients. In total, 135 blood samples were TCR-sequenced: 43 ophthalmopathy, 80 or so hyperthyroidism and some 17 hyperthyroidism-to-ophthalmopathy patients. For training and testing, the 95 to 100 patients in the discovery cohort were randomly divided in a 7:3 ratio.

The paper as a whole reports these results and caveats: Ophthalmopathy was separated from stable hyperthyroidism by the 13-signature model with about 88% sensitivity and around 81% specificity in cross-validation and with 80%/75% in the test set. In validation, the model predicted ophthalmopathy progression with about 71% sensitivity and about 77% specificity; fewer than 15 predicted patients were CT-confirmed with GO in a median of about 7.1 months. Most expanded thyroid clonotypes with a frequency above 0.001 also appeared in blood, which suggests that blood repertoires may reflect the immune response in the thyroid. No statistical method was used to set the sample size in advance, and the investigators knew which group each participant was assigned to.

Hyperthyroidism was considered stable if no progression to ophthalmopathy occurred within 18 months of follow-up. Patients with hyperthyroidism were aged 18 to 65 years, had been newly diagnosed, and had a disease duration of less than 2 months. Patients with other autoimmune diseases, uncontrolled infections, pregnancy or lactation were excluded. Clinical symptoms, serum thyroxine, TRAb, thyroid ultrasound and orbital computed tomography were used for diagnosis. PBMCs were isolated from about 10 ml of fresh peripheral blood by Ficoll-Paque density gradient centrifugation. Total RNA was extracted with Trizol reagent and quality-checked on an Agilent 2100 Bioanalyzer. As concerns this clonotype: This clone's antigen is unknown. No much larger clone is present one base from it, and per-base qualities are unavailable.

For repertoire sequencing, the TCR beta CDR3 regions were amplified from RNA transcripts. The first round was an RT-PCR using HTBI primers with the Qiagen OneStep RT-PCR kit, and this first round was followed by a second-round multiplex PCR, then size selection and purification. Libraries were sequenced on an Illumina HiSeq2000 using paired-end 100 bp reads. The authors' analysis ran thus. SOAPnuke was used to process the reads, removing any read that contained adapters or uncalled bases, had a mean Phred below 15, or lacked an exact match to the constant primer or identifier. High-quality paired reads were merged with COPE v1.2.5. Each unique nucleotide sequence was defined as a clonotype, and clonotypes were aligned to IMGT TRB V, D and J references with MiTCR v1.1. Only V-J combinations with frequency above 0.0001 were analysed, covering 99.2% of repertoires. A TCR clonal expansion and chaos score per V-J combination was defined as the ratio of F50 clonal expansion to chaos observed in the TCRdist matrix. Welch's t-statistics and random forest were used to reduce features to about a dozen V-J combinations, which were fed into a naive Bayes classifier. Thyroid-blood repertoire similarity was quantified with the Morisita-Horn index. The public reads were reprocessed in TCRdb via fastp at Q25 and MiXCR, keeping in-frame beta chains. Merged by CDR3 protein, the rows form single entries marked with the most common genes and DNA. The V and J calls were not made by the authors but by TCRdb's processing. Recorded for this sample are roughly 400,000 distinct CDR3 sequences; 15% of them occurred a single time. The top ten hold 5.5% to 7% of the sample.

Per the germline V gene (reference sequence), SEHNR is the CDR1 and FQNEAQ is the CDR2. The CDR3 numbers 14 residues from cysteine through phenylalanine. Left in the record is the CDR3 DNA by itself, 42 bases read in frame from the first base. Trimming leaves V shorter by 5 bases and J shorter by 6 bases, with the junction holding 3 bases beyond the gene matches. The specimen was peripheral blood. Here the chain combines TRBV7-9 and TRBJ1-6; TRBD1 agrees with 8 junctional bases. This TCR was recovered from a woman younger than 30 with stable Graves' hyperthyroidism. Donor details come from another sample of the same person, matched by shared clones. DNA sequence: TGTGCCAGCAGCCGGACAGGGCGTAATTCACCCCTCCACTTT. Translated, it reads CASSRTGRNSPLHF.